The rows below give T cell receptor beta chains drawn from one sample of a study of metastatic and nonmetastatic thyroid tumors. TCRdb re-clonotyped the PCR reads through MiXCR. The repertoire holds about 21,000 clones, over 25% seen once, with around 5.6% in the top ten. The sequenced sample was blood. Every receptor here comes from a female donor with papillary thyroid cancer or a benign thyroid nodule (not recorded which). Some clones in this sample may be carry-over from other donors' samples. CDR3s include the opening cysteine and the closing phenylalanine or tryptophan. D genes are given only for firm matches. Expanded clones get a size class; other rows say once, few or many, or leave the size out.

j_gene	v_gene	abundance	d_gene	len	CDR3nt	CDR3aa
TRBJ2-2	TRBV12-3/TRBV12-4	few	TRBD1	16	TGTGCCAGCAGTTTGGGACAGGGAGGCAACACCGGGGAGCTGTTTTTT	CASSLGQGGNTGELFF
TRBJ2-7	TRBV5-1	medium-sized	.	17	TGCGCCAGCAGCTTGACTATCCAGGGACCCCCCTTCTACGAGCAGTACTTC	CASSLTIQGPPFYEQYF
TRBJ2-1	TRBV27	few	TRBD2	14	TGTGCCAGCAGTTCTTCTAGCGGGGGCAATGAGCAGTTCTTC	CASSSSSGGNEQFF
TRBJ2-5	TRBV20-1	many	.	13	TGCAGTGCTAACCGGCCGTACCAAGAGACCCAGTACTTC	CSANRPYQETQYF
TRBJ2-7	TRBV18	many	.	15	TGTGCCAGCTCACTCAATAGAGCGGTCTCCTACGAGCAGTACTTC	CASSLNRAVSYEQYF
TRBJ2-7	TRBV6-1	few	TRBD1	15	TGTGCCAGCAGAATGGACAGGGACCTCTCCTACGAGCAGTACTTC	CASRMDRDLSYEQYF
TRBJ1-2	TRBV3-1	many	.	15	TGTGCCAGCAGCCCCTCGTTGGAGGGTGGGTATGGCTACACCTTC	CASSPSLEGGYGYTF
TRBJ2-7	TRBV6-5	medium-sized	TRBD1	16	TGTGCCAGCAGTTACAATTCTGGACAGGCCGCATACGAGCAGTACTTC	CASSYNSGQAAYEQYF
TRBJ1-2	TRBV9	many	.	14	TGTGCCAGCAGCGCGACCGACCTTTCTAGCGGCTACACCTTC	CASSATDLSSGYTF
TRBJ2-5	TRBV7-2	.	.	16	TGTGCCAGCAGCTCCCGTACCGGGACAACTCAAGAGACCCAGTACTTC	CASSSRTGTTQETQYF
TRBJ2-7	TRBV6-1	few	.	13	TGTGCCAGCAGTCCCGGGCTCCTCTACGAGCAGTACTTC	CASSPGLLYEQYF
TRBJ2-3	TRBV28	few	.	12	TGTGCCAGCAAGTCTGGCGAAGATACGCAGTATTTT	CASKSGEDTQYF
TRBJ2-7	TRBV4-1	.	.	16	TGCGCCAGCAGCCAAGATCGGTACAGGGTCAACTACGAGCAGTACTTC	CASSQDRYRVNYEQYF
TRBJ2-7	TRBV6-1	few	.	15	TGCGCCAGCAGACAACCTATCTGGAGTAGGTACGAGCAGTACTTC	CASRQPIWSRYEQYF
TRBJ2-7	TRBV27	medium-sized	.	14	TGTGCCAGCAGGGGAGGACACGGGACCTACGAGCAGTACTTC	CASRGGHGTYEQYF
TRBJ2-3	TRBV20-1	many	.	15	TGCAGTGCTAGTGGGCGTCTCGGTGGCGCGGATACGCAGTATTTT	CSASGRLGGADTQYF
TRBJ2-7	TRBV6-1	.	.	13	TGTGCCAGCTGCCGCGACAGACTAGACGAGCAGTACTTC	CASCRDRLDEQYF
TRBJ1-4	TRBV10-3	many	TRBD1	15	TGTGCCATCAGAGAAACAGGGGGCATCGGTGAAAAACTGTTTTTT	CAIRETGGIGEKLFF
TRBJ1-2	TRBV6-1	.	TRBD1	13	TGTGCCAGCAGTGAGGGGACAGGGAATGGCTACACCTTC	CASSEGTGNGYTF
TRBJ2-7	TRBV28	large	.	16	TGTGCCAGCAGTTCCACCCAGACCTGGACTGGATACGAGCAGTACTTC	CASSSTQTWTGYEQYF
TRBJ2-7	TRBV2	.	TRBD2	16	TGTGCCAGCAGTCGGGGACTATCGGGAGAAAGGTACGAGCAGTACTTC	CASSRGLSGERYEQYF
TRBJ2-1	TRBV20-1	many	TRBD2	16	TGCAGTGCCAGGCTAGCGGGAGAGGGATTGTACAATGAGCAGTTCTTC	CSARLAGEGLYNEQFF
TRBJ2-1	TRBV20-1	many	TRBD2	15	TGCAGTGCCACCCAAACTAGCGGGAGGGGCGGTGAGCAGTTCTTC	CSATQTSGRGGEQFF
TRBJ1-6	TRBV9	.	.	14	TGTGCCAGCAGCGGGGGGCAGGATAATTCACCCCTCCACTTT	CASSGGQDNSPLHF
TRBJ2-7	TRBV20-1	.	.	15	TGCAGTGCTAGTCACACCCTACAGGGAACCTACGAGCAGTACTTC	CSASHTLQGTYEQYF
TRBJ2-2	TRBV6-1	medium-sized	.	13	TGTGCCAGCACCAGGGACGTACCCCCGGAGCTGTTTTTT	CASTRDVPPELFF
TRBJ2-7	TRBV18	.	.	13	TGTGCCAGCTCACCGAGTCAGGACTACGAGCAGTACTTC	CASSPSQDYEQYF
TRBJ1-6	TRBV28	medium-sized	.	16	TGTGCCAGCAGTCCTACTTCCGGGACGGTTAATTCACCCCTCCACTTT	CASSPTSGTVNSPLHF
TRBJ2-1	TRBV20-1	many	TRBD2	15	TGCAGTGCTAACCTCCTAGCGGGAGTCAGTAATGAGCAGTTCTTC	CSANLLAGVSNEQFF